This entry concerns a single T cell receptor (beta chain). These data are taken from a study of blood T cell repertoires in COVID-19. Study-level information: The United States, Italy and Spain provided the acute and convalescent COVID-19 samples. T cells, B-cell-depleted T cells, or PBMCs supplied cDNA or gDNA.

Authors' methods: Reference gene primer amplification gave nucleated cell count estimates. Sequenced by immunoSEQ multiplex PCR; TCRdb stores in-frame clones only, minus some. The V and J calls and the clone size are those of that table, but D and trimming were determined from the DNA. The profile shows 120,000 to 150,000 clones, roughly 90% of them singletons. The sequenced material came from peripheral blood. The sequence was collected from a human donor in a cohort sampled during active COVID-19.

In nucleotides, the CDR3 is TGTGCCAGCAGCTCTCCCCGGACAGCCTATAATTCACCCCTCCACTTT. Translation gives CASSSPRTAYNSPLHF. This rearrangement joins TRBV5-8 to TRBJ1-6; tentatively, D is TRBD1 (6 bases). Germline CDR1 reads SGHTS; CDR2 reads YDEGEE. V dropped 3 bases and J dropped 2 bases, with 12 bases sitting between them. The CDR3 contains 16 residues.